This section outlines one T cell receptor (beta chain) sequence together with its context. The sample holds a few counts of this clonotype. No antigen is known for it. No much larger clone is present one base from it, and per-base qualities are unavailable. The donors were some 39 Caucasian individuals from Russia, aged 6 to 90 years, who were systemically healthy. Each donor gave roughly 9.5 milliliters of peripheral blood, collected into EDTA-treated Vacutainer tubes. Ficoll-Paque density-gradient centrifugation was used to isolate PBMCs, with at least 6.5 million per sample. Total RNA, at least 5.5 micrograms per sample, was extracted from PBMCs with Trizol reagent. For every donor, an aliquot of PBMCs went through flow cytometry to measure the percentages of naive CD45RAhigh/CD27high T cells. The CDR3 runs 16 amino acids, cysteine and phenylalanine included. Only the CDR3 DNA stays, 48 bases, in frame from base 1. Taken from the germline V gene, the CDR1 and CDR2 loops are MNHEY and SVGAGI. V loses 5 bases, J loses 3 bases, and the germline ends lie 19 bases apart.

The sample originates from a study of blood T cells in healthy people across ages (dated by TCRdb to the mid-2010s). In the study overall: In model experiments, template switching captured roughly one uniquely barcoded TCR beta cDNA molecule for every two T cells. To track age-related changes in TCR beta repertoire diversity, the study relied on deep sequencing normalized with unique cDNA molecular identifiers. The donors were split into four age groups: young (average around 15 years), middle-aged (nearly 40), aged (approximately 59) and long-lived (over 80). The study analyzed two additional independent replicas of 1 million unique cDNA reads from the same blood draw for two donors, one aged 18 to 30 and one aged 80 or older. To avoid experimental bias, donors of different ages were randomly spread across the sequencing lanes.

The paper's findings and limits, for the study overall: The CMV infection status of donors was not known, potentially confounding age-related changes in expanded clonotypes. Observed TCR beta diversity correlated strongly with the percentage of naive T cells measured by flow cytometry. Because profiling used bulk unsorted PBMCs, naive and antigen-experienced compartments could not be compared conclusively. Compared with the aged group, the long-lived group had more naive CD4+ T cells, fewer expanded clones and increased TCR diversity, suggesting age selection. Estimates of total diversity based on one million sequenced T cells were considered lower bounds and underestimates. As age increased, observed TCR beta diversity per million T cells dropped in a roughly linear way, and a significant reduction was already evident by age about 40.

Libraries were built with 5' RACE. The instrument given in TCRdb is Illumina HiSeq 2500. The second PCR ran for about 6 to 12 cycles and used a J-beta primer mix along with a sample-barcoded 5' primer. A unique molecular identifier was introduced onto each TCR beta cDNA molecule by a template-switch 5' adaptor carrying 12 random nucleotides. At least 3 million CDR3-containing paired-end reads were obtained from each sample. All of the RNA was converted into first-strand cDNA using the Mint cDNA synthesis kit, with a TRBC-specific oligonucleotide serving as the primer. Following uracil-DNA glycosylase treatment, all cDNA underwent a first 18-cycle PCR with the universal primers M1SS and BC2_uni_R. In the paper's pipeline: For normalization, 1 million high-quality reads were randomly selected from each sample, with every read carrying a distinct molecular identifier. Instead of being binned into consensus sequences, reads that shared molecular identifiers were thrown out. MiTCR, set to a Q25 quality threshold and the strictest error-elimination algorithm, was used for CDR3 identification, clonotype clustering and error correction. A nonparametric unseen species model with Euler transformation was used to estimate a lower bound on total TCR beta diversity. TCRdb applied fastp at Q25 and MiXCR to the public reads, then kept only in-frame beta chains. Rows with one shared CDR3 protein collapse into an entry with the most common genes and DNA. The V and J calls and clone size are TCRdb's, not the authors'. This sample has 1.5 million to 2 million distinct CDR3 sequences in its table, and roughly 27% of those were observed once. The ten largest clones add up to 7% to 9% of the sample.

The source of this sequence is a woman aged 25 to 45 in good health. Rearrangement joined TRBV6-5 to TRBJ2-5, and perhaps TRBD1 as D gene, on 6 matching bases. Source material: blood. The CDR3 reads CASSPLRGTRKETQYF. The DNA reads as follows: TGTGCCAGCAGTCCCCTGAGAGGGACAAGAAAAGAGACCCAGTACTTC.